One TCR beta chain is described in this entry. Its target is not known. Germline V lookup: CDR1 SGHRS, CDR2 YFSETQ. The CDR3 length is 14 residues. V lost 0 bases and J 6 bases, leaving 13 bases between the germline ends. This record belongs to a study of early T cells in non-severe SARS-CoV-2 infection. Study in general: RNA in bulk from unsorted whole blood was sequenced, and chains were unpaired. General observations from the study: Matching with VDJdb favored anti-spike CD8 responses (missing private and CD4 specificities).

Unique molecular identifiers (one per individual cDNA molecule) were attached. In TCRdb, the 5' RACE reads were re-called with MiXCR into one record per CDR3 protein. The table records some 89,000 distinct CDR3 sequences, 9.5% to 12% of them present only once. The sequenced sample was whole blood, obtained at baseline. The chain combines TRBV5-1 with TRBJ2-7, with a possible D match to TRBD2 (6 bases). The sequence was collected from an adult who was a healthcare worker with PCR-confirmed SARS-CoV-2 infection or an uninfected control (not recorded which). The CDR3 sequence is CASSLVMEGSEQYF. CDR3 bases: TGCGCCAGCAGCTTGGTTATGGAGGGATCCGAGCAGTACTTC.